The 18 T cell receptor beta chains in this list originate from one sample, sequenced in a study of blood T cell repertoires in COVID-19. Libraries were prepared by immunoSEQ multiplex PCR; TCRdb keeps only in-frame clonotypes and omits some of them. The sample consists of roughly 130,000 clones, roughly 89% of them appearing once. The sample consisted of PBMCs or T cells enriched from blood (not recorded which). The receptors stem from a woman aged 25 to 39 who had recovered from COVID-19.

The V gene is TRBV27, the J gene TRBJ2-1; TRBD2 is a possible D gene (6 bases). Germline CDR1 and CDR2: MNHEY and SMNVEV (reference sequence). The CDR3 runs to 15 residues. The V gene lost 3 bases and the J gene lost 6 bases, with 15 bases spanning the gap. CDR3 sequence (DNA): TGTGCCAGCAGTTTTAGGGCGGGACGGGGCAATGAGCAGTTCTTC. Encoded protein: CASSFRAGRGNEQFF.

CDR3 sequence: CASSNRGHSNQPQHF. CDR3 bases: TGTGCCAGCAGCAACAGGGGGCATAGCAATCAGCCCCAGCATTTT. The rearrangement uses TRBV27 and TRBJ1-5, with TRBD1 identical over 9 bases. The V segment lost 6 bases and the J segment 0 bases; nucleotides outside the gene matches: 3. The CDR3 is 15 amino acids. Germline V gives CDR1 MNHEY, CDR2 SMNVEV (reference sequence).

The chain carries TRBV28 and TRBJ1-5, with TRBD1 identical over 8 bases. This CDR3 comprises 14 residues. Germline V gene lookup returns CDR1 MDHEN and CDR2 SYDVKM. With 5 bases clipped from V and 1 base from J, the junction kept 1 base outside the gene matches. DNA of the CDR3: TGTGCCAGCAGTGACAGGGGCAGCAATCAGCCCCAGCATTTT. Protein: CASSDRGSNQPQHF.

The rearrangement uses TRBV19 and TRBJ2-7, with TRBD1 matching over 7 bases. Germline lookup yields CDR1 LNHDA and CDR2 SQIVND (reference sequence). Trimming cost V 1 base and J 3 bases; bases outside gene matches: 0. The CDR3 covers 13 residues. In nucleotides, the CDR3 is TGTGCCAGTAGTATAGGACAGGGCTACGAGCAGTACTTC. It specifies CASSIGQGYEQYF.

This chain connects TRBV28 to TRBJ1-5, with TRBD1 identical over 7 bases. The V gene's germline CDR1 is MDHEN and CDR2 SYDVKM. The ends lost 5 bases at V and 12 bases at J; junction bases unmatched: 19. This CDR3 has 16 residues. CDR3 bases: TGTGCCAGCAGTCCGACCGGACAGGCTCTCCTTCCGTTCCAGCATTTT. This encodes CASSPTGQALLPFQHF. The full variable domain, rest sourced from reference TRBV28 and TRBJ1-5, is DVKVTQSSRYLVKRTGEKVFLECVQDMDHENMFWYRQDPGLGLRLIYFSYDVKMKEKGDIPEGYSVSREKKERFSLILESASTNQTSMYLCASSPTGQALLPFQHFGDGTRLSIL.

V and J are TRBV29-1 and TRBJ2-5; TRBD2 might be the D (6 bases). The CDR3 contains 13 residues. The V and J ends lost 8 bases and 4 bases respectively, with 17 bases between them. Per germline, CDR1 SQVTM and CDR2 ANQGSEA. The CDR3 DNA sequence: TGCAGCCTATCCCCGGGGGTGGGAGAGACCCAGTACTTC. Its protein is CSLSPGVGETQYF.

CDR3 in amino acids: CASSQQGVNEQFF. The DNA of the CDR3 is TGTGCCAGCAGCCAACAGGGGGTCAATGAGCAGTTCTTC. The V gene is TRBV3-1 (or the pseudogene TRBV3-2), the J gene TRBJ2-1; 7 bases line up with TRBD1. The CDR3 covers 13 residues. The V and J ends lost 2 bases and 6 bases, in that order; junction bases with no gene match: 1. CDR1 and CDR2 from the germline V gene are LGHDT and YNNKEL (reference sequence).

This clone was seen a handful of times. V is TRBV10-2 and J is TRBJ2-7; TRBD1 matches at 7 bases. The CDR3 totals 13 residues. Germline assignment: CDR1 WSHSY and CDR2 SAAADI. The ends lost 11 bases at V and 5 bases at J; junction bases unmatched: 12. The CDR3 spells CAGIRQGKNEQYF. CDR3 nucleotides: TGCGCCGGTATCCGACAGGGTAAAAACGAGCAGTACTTC.

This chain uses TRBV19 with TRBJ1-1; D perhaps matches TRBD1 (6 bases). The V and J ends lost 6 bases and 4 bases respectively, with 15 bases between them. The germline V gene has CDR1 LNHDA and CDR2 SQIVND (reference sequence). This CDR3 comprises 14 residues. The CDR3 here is CASRETGWATEAFF. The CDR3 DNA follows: TGTGCCAGTAGGGAGACAGGTTGGGCCACTGAAGCTTTCTTT.

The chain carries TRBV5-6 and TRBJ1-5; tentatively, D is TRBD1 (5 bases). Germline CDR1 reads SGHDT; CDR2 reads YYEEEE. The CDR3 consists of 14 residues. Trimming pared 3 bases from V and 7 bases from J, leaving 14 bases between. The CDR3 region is CASSWGSQGQPQHF. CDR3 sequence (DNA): TGTGCCAGCAGCTGGGGCAGTCAGGGCCAGCCCCAGCATTTT.

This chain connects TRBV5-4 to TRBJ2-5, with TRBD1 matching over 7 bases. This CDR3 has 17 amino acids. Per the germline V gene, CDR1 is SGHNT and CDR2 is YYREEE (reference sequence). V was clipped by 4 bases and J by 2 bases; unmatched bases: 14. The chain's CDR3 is CASSVRTGVPRQETQYF. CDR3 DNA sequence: TGTGCCAGCAGCGTACGAACAGGGGTCCCTAGGCAAGAGACCCAGTACTTC. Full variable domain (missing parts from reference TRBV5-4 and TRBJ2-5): ETGVTQSPTHLIKTRGQQVTLRCSSQSGHNTVSWYQQALGQGPQFIFQYYREEENGRGNFPPRFSGLQFPNYSSELNVNALELDDSALYLCASSVRTGVPRQETQYFGPGTRLLVL.

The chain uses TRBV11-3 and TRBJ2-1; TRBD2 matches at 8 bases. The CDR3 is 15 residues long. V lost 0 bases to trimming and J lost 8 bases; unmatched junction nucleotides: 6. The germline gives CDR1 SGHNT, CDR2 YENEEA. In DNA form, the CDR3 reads TGTGCCAGCAGCTTAGACCGGGGGGGCCGTGATGAGCAGTTCTTC. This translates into CASSLDRGGRDEQFF. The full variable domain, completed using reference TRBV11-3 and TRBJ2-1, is EAGVVQSPRYKIIEKKQPVAFWCNPISGHNTLYWYLQNLGQGPELLIRYENEEAVDDSQLPKDRFSAERLKGVDSTLKIQPAELGDSAVYLCASSLDRGGRDEQFFGPGTRLTVL.

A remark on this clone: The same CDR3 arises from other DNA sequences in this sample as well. The CDR3 DNA is TGTGCCAGCAGTTTACCCGGGGGTAGCACAGATACGCAGTATTTT. Protein product: CASSLPGGSTDTQYF. V gene TRBV28 combines with J gene TRBJ2-3, with a tentative D call TRBD2 (6 bases). The CDR3 consists of 15 residues. Trimming cost V 2 bases and J 0 bases, with 9 bases left between them. Germline values: CDR1 MDHEN, CDR2 SYDVKM. Variable domain in full (rest from reference TRBV28 and TRBJ2-3): DVKVTQSSRYLVKRTGEKVFLECVQDMDHENMFWYRQDPGLGLRLIYFSYDVKMKEKGDIPEGYSVSREKKERFSLILESASTNQTSMYLCASSLPGGSTDTQYFGPGTRLTVL.

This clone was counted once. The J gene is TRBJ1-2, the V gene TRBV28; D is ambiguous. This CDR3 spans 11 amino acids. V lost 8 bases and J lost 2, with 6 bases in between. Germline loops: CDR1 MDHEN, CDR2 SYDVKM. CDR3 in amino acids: CASLGNYGYTF. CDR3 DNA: TGTGCCAGCCTCGGGAACTATGGCTACACCTTC.

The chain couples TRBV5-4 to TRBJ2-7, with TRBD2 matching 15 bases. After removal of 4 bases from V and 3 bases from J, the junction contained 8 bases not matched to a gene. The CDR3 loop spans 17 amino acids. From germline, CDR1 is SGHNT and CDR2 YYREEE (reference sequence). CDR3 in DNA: TGTGCCAGCAGCCTGGGACTAGCGGGAGGTGAGAGCTACGAGCAGTACTTC. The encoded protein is CASSLGLAGGESYEQYF.

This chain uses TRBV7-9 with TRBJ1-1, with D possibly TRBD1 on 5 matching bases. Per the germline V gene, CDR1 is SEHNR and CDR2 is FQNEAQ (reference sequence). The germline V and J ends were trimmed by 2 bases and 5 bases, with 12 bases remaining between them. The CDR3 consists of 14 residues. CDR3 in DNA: TGTGCCAGCAGCTTAAAGGCGGGGGGGACTGAAGCTTTCTTT. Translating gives CASSLKAGGTEAFF.

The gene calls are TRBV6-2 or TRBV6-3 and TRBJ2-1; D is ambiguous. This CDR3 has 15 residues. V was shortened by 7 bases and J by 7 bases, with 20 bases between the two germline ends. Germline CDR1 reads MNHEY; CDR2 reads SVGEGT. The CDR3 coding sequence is TGTGCCAGCACCCCCCCTACTTACGGAGCGAATGAGCAGTTCTTC. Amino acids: CASTPPTYGANEQFF.

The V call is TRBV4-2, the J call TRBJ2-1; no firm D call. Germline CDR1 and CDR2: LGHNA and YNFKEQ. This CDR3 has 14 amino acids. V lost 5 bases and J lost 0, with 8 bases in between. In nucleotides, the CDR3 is TGTGCCAGCAGCATTTCGAGCTCCTACAATGAGCAGTTCTTC. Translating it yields CASSISSSYNEQFF.